The 31 T cell receptor beta chains given below trace back to one sample, sequenced in a study of T cell repertoires in cytomegalovirus infection. Antigens of these TCRs are unknown. TCRdb re-called the reads through MiXCR, storing one row per CDR3 protein. The top ten hold over 60% of the sample, which has 75,000 to 100,000 distinct CDR3 sequences, 25% to 30% seen once. The material was CD8+ T cells from cultured PBMCs, obtained from culture after CMV antigen stimulation. These receptors all stem from a human donor in good health (CMV status not recorded). Some clones in this sample may be carry-over from other donors' samples.

The chain has TRBV27 and TRBJ2-1; 7 bases align to TRBD2. V lost 8 bases, J lost 10 bases, and 11 bases stayed unmatched. From germline, CDR1 is MNHEY and CDR2 SMNVEV (reference sequence). There are 13 residues in the CDR3. The CDR3 sequence: CASRGAGVGEQFF. Written as DNA, the CDR3 is TGTGCCAGCCGCGGGGCGGGGGTCGGGGAGCAGTTCTTC.

V and J are TRBV5-1 and TRBJ2-1; 10 nucleotides match TRBD1. The CDR3 length is 15 residues. J was trimmed by 9 bases and V by 7 bases; bases with no gene match: 13. From germline, CDR1 is SGHRS and CDR2 YFSETQ. In DNA form, the CDR3 reads TGCGCCAGCGCCCCTGACAGGGGGCCTCTGGGTGAGCAGTTCTTC. The encoded protein is CASAPDRGPLGEQFF.

About this clonotype: The junction and the germline gene differ at one end; a read error may be behind it. The rearrangement uses TRBV12-3 or TRBV12-4 and TRBJ2-1; D is ambiguous. The CDR3 consists of 14 residues. DNA of the CDR3: TGTGCCAGCAGTTTCGCCTTCTCCAACAATGAGCAGTTCTTC. This sequence encodes CASSFAFSNNEQFF.

This clonotype was observed many times. The chain recombines TRBV12-3 or TRBV12-4 with TRBJ2-1, with a tentative D call TRBD2 (5 bases). The CDR3 contains 13 residues. Trimming cost V 6 bases and J 6 bases, with 12 bases left between them. The CDR3 sequence is CASSPEEFNEQFF. Here the CDR3 DNA reads TGTGCCAGCAGCCCGGAGGAATTCAATGAGCAGTTCTTC.

This chain links TRBV5-1 with TRBJ2-7; D unresolved. The CDR3 loop spans 15 amino acids. Deletions cut 0 bases from V and 2 bases from J, with 12 bases between. Germline V gives CDR1 SGHRS, CDR2 YFSETQ. DNA of the CDR3: TGCGCCAGCAGCTTGGGGACGGGCGGAACCTACGAGCAGTACTTC. Amino acids: CASSLGTGGTYEQYF.

There are a few counts of this clonotype. This chain links TRBV5-1 with TRBJ1-2; D remains unclear. This CDR3 is 14 amino acids long. V lost 1 base and J lost 3, with 10 bases in between. Germline loops: CDR1 SGHRS, CDR2 YFSETQ. The CDR3 sequence is CASSLYDPDYGYTF. The CDR3 bases are TGCGCCAGCAGCTTGTATGATCCCGACTATGGCTACACCTTC.

This clonotype was found a few times. The chain has TRBV2 and TRBJ1-1; 7 nucleotides align to TRBD1. The CDR3 has 15 residues. Germline loops: CDR1 SNHLY, CDR2 FYNNEI. Losses at the gene ends were 6 bases for V and 0 bases for J; bases not matched to a gene: 7. The CDR3 is CASSPPGQLNTEAFF. The CDR3 DNA follows: TGTGCCAGCAGCCCTCCGGGACAGTTGAACACTGAAGCTTTCTTT. Looking up the rest from reference TRBV2 and TRBJ1-1 gives the full variable domain: EPEVTQTPSHQVTQMGQEVILRCVPISNHLYFYWYRQILGQKVEFLVSFYNNEISEKSEIFDDQFSVERPDGSNFTLKIRSTKLEDSAMYFCASSPPGQLNTEAFFGQGTRLTVV.

This sequence joins TRBV4-2 and TRBJ2-5, with TRBD1 matching 9 bases. The V gene end was trimmed by 1 base and the J gene end by 2 bases; junction bases not matched to a gene: 2. This CDR3 is built from 15 residues. Germline V CDR1 and CDR2: LGHNA, YNFKEQ. The CDR3 region has the DNA TGTGCCAGCAGCCAAGCGACAGGGGGACAAGAGACCCAGTACTTC. Its protein is CASSQATGGQETQYF.

Comment on this clonotype: Since a much larger clone is just one base distant, this may be a read error. CDR3 protein: CASSPTGADEKLFF. As DNA, the CDR3 is TGTGCCAGCAGTCCCACGGGGGCCGATGAAAAACTGTTTTTT. The chain recombines TRBV27 with TRBJ1-4; TRBD1 might be the D (6 bases). CDR1 and CDR2 from the germline V gene are MNHEY and SMNVEV (reference sequence). The CDR3 covers 14 residues. V was clipped by 5 bases and J by 6 bases, with 13 bases between them.

This clonotype came up many times. The J gene is TRBJ2-3, the V gene TRBV10-3, with D uncertain. The CDR3 runs to 16 residues. Germline loops: CDR1 ENHRY, CDR2 SYGVKD. The germline V and J ends were trimmed by 6 bases and 4 bases, with 20 bases remaining between them. The CDR3 loop reads CAIRGPPSSSADTQYF. CDR3 sequence (DNA): TGTGCCATCAGAGGACCCCCCTCTAGTTCTGCAGATACGCAGTATTTT.

V usage is TRBV24-1 and J usage is TRBJ2-3; D remains ambiguous. Trimming took 5 bases from V and 7 from J, leaving 15 bases between them. Germline V gene data show CDR1 as KGHDR and CDR2 as SFDVKD. This CDR3 comprises 14 residues. The CDR3 sequence: CATSGGLGINTQYF. The CDR3, as DNA: TGTGCCACCAGTGGAGGATTGGGGATTAATACGCAGTATTTT.

Ten or more counts support this clonotype. The gene calls are TRBV7-8 and TRBJ1-1; 8 nucleotides agree with TRBD1. CDR1 and CDR2 (germline): SGHVS, FQNEAQ. The ends lost 3 bases at V and 0 bases at J; junction bases unmatched: 3. The CDR3 runs 15 residues. The CDR3 loop is CASSFGQGLNTEAFF. CDR3 sequence (DNA): TGTGCCAGCAGCTTCGGACAGGGATTGAACACTGAAGCTTTCTTT.

This clonotype was seen more than once but under ten times. The rearrangement uses TRBV13 and TRBJ2-4; 8 bases agree with TRBD2. J was trimmed by 4 bases and V by 1 base; bases with no gene match: 6. Germline lookup yields CDR1 PRHDT and CDR2 FYEKMQ (reference sequence). The CDR3 length is 16 residues. The CDR3, as DNA: TGTGCCAGCAGCTTAGCCGGGGGGGCGACAAAAAACATTCAGTACTTC. Its translation is CASSLAGGATKNIQYF.

This clonotype was counted between two and nine times. The chain couples TRBV20-1 to TRBJ1-6; no clear D gene. Germline CDR1 is DFQATT and CDR2 is SNEGSKA (reference sequence). This CDR3 has 14 amino acids. Trimming left V 6 bases short and J 8 bases short, with 17 bases between. CDR3 residues: CSAKLTRGYSPLHF. CDR3 DNA: TGCAGTGCCAAACTCACTCGGGGTTATTCACCCCTCCACTTT.

This clonotype was seen ten or more times. The chain recombines TRBV20-1 with TRBJ2-1; D tentatively fits TRBD1 or TRBD2 (5 bases each). With 5 bases removed from V and 7 bases from J, the gap between germline ends came to 27 bases. Germline values: CDR1 DFQATT, CDR2 SNEGSKA (reference sequence). The CDR3 runs 17 residues. CDR3 sequence (DNA): TGCAGTGCTGAGAACCCTATTGTGGGGGATTTCCTTAATGAGCAGTTCTTC. This gives the protein CSAENPIVGDFLNEQFF.

This clonotype has just a few counts. This chain joins TRBV20-1 and TRBJ2-5; D is perhaps TRBD1 or TRBD2 (6 bases each). The V and J ends lost 3 bases and 2 bases respectively, with 16 bases between them. Germline V lookup: CDR1 DFQATT, CDR2 SNEGSKA (reference sequence). This CDR3 region has 15 residues. CDR3 in DNA: TGCAGTGCTAGGCCTATGAGGGGGGAACAAGAGACCCAGTACTTC. It yields the protein CSARPMRGEQETQYF.

The sample holds many counts of this clonotype. The J gene is TRBJ2-3, the V gene TRBV7-2; TRBD2 agrees at 8 bases. Trimming took 5 bases from V and 0 from J; bases not matched to a gene: 4. The length of the CDR3 is 15 residues. The germline V gene has CDR1 SGHTA and CDR2 FQGNSA. The CDR3 protein is CASSRGGQSTDTQYF. As DNA, the CDR3 is TGTGCCAGCAGCCGCGGGGGGCAGAGCACAGATACGCAGTATTTT.

Only a few counts were recorded for this clonotype. This sequence joins TRBV4-1 and TRBJ2-1; no clear D gene. The V gene lost 2 bases and the J gene lost 4 bases, with 3 bases spanning the gap. Germline CDR1 and CDR2: MGHRA and YSYEKL. The CDR3 is 12 residues long. The CDR3 here is CASSQPYNEQFF. CDR3 nucleotide sequence: TGCGCCAGCAGCCAACCATACAATGAGCAGTTCTTC.

This clonotype was recorded a few times. This sequence joins TRBV29-1 and TRBJ2-1; D call uncertain. CDR3 length: 16 residues. V was cut by 1 base and J by 0 bases, with 13 bases left in between. The germline CDR1 and CDR2 sequences are SQVTM and ANQGSEA. CDR3 in DNA: TGCAGCGTTGAAGGGGTAGGATATAGCTCCTACAATGAGCAGTTCTTC. Translated, it gives CSVEGVGYSSYNEQFF.

V is TRBV11-2 and J is TRBJ2-5; D unclear. The germline V gene has CDR1 SGHAT and CDR2 FQNNGV. This CDR3 spans 13 amino acids. V lost 6 bases to trimming and J lost 4 bases, with 12 bases between them. This chain's CDR3 is CASRLSYSETQYF. The CDR3 nucleotides read TGTGCCAGCAGACTAAGTTACTCAGAGACCCAGTACTTC.

V gene TRBV7-8 combines with J gene TRBJ2-2, with D unresolved. Trimming removed 5 bases at V and 7 bases at J, with 11 bases between. This CDR3 region has 13 residues. Germline assignment: CDR1 SGHVS and CDR2 FQNEAQ. The CDR3 here is CASSLLAGGELFF. DNA of the CDR3: TGTGCCAGCAGCCTTTTAGCTGGCGGGGAGCTGTTTTTT.

This clonotype was detected only a few times. J is TRBJ2-5 and V is TRBV6-6; D is undetermined. Germline V lookup: CDR1 MNHNY, CDR2 SVGAGI (reference sequence). V was pared by 0 bases and J by 5 bases, with 1 base between. The CDR3 is made up of 11 amino acids. CDR3 nucleotides: TGTGCCAGCAGTTACTCTGAGACCCAGTACTTC. It translates to CASSYSETQYF.

The chain uses TRBV20-1 and TRBJ2-1; 8 bases agree with TRBD2. CDR3 length: 15 amino acids. J lost 7 bases, V lost 2 bases, and 10 bases had no gene match. CDR1 is DFQATT, CDR2 SNEGSKA, per germline (reference sequence). The CDR3 sequence: CSARSGSGGSNEQFF. CDR3 nucleotides: TGCAGTGCTAGATCCGGCAGCGGGGGATCAAATGAGCAGTTCTTC.

The V call is TRBV6-5, the J call TRBJ1-4; D may be TRBD1 (6 bases). Trimming took 5 bases from V and 5 from J, leaving 12 bases between them. There are 14 residues in the CDR3. The germline gives CDR1 MNHEY, CDR2 SVGAGI. The DNA for the CDR3 is TGTGCCAGCAGTGTAGGGGGATCGAATGAAAAACTGTTTTTT. This sequence encodes CASSVGGSNEKLFF.

V usage is TRBV27 and J usage is TRBJ2-7; 9 bases fit TRBD2. The CDR3 extends over 16 amino acids. Looked up from germline, CDR1 is MNHEY and CDR2 is SMNVEV (reference sequence). The trim removed 4 bases at V and 2 bases at J, leaving 9 bases unmatched. The CDR3 DNA follows: TGTGCCAGCAGTTCTGACTATGGCGGGGGGGCCTACGAGCAGTACTTC. This translates into CASSSDYGGGAYEQYF.

This clonotype was detected ten times or more. This chain uses TRBV12-3 or TRBV12-4 with TRBJ1-4, with TRBD1 as a possible D gene (6 bases). The ends were cut back, 4 bases at V and 0 bases at J, with 6 bases in the middle. The CDR3 runs 14 residues. CDR3 region: CASSSGATNEKLFF. The CDR3 coding sequence is TGTGCCAGCAGTTCAGGGGCAACTAATGAAAAACTGTTTTTT.

V usage is TRBV6-1 and J usage is TRBJ2-1, with D perhaps given as TRBD1 or TRBD2 (6 bases each). In germline, CDR1 is MNHNS, CDR2 SASEGT. The CDR3 has 16 amino acids. Trimming removed 2 bases at V and 3 bases at J, with 14 bases between. DNA for the CDR3: TGTGCCAGCAGTGAATTAGGCAGGGGAGGCTACAATGAGCAGTTCTTC. Translating gives CASSELGRGGYNEQFF.

This clonotype has ten or more counts. This chain uses TRBV12-3 or TRBV12-4 with TRBJ1-2, with TRBD1 identical over 9 bases. V dropped 5 bases and J dropped 4; count of bases not matched to a gene: 11. The CDR3 sequence is 16 residues long. CDR3 DNA: TGTGCCAGCAGTCTGGGGGGGGGACAGGGCGCCTATGGCTACACCTTC. Its protein is CASSLGGGQGAYGYTF.

The rearrangement links TRBV29-1 to TRBJ1-1, with unresolved D. CDR1 and CDR2 (germline): SQVTM, ANQGSEA. V dropped 4 bases and J dropped 5 bases, with 8 bases sitting between them. The CDR3 sequence is 11 residues long. The CDR3 nucleotides are TGCAGCGTTGGTGGCGTAACTGAAGCTTTCTTT. It is translated as CSVGGVTEAFF.

This chain links TRBV19 with TRBJ2-7, with 9 nucleotides matching TRBD1. V lost 9 bases and J lost 6; bases outside the gene matches: 9. CDR1 LNHDA and CDR2 SQIVND come from the germline V gene (reference sequence). The CDR3 extends over 13 amino acids. The CDR3 loop reads CASSTGGVFEQYF. Written as DNA, the CDR3 is TGTGCCAGCAGCACAGGGGGCGTCTTCGAGCAGTACTTC.

This chain connects TRBV30 to TRBJ2-5, with unresolved D. The CDR3 loop spans 14 amino acids. Germline CDR1 reads GTSNPN; CDR2 reads SVGIG (reference sequence). V dropped 3 bases and J dropped 4 bases, with 15 bases sitting between them. The CDR3 reads CAWSRPPRPETQYF. DNA of the CDR3: TGTGCCTGGAGCCGGCCCCCGAGGCCAGAGACCCAGTACTTC.